Listed here are 29 T cell receptor beta chains from one sample, sequenced in a study of human T cells and chemical hapten exposure. Time point noted: pre-sensitization, week 0. Noted treatment: therapeutic diphenylcyclopropenone sensitization with weekly scalp DPC. TCRdb analysed the RACE reads with MiXCR anew, one entry per CDR3 protein. This table has roughly 60,000 distinct CDR3 sequences, around 7% appearing once. This sample comprised whole blood, obtained in connection with sensitization to the hapten diphenylcyclopropenone (DPC). These receptors were collected from a woman aged 25-40 years with alopecia areata. Some clones in this sample may be carry-over from other donors' samples.

This clonotype was detected ten times or more. CDR3 amino acids: CSVSKKTGEDEQYF. CDR3 nucleotides: TGCAGCGTTTCCAAAAAGACAGGGGAGGACGAGCAGTACTTC. V usage is TRBV29-1 and J usage is TRBJ2-7; TRBD1 aligns across 8 bases. V trimming: 5 bases; J trimming: 5 bases; junction bases outside the gene matches: 11. Germline values: CDR1 SQVTM, CDR2 ANQGSEA. This CDR3 is built from 14 residues.

The chain is built from TRBV27 and TRBJ1-4; D remains unclear. V lost 0 bases, J lost 0 bases, and 5 bases lay in between. The CDR3 totals 15 residues. Germline CDR1 and CDR2: MNHEY and SMNVEV (reference sequence). The CDR3 spells CASSLSPATNEKLFF. The CDR3 DNA follows: TGTGCCAGCAGTTTATCGCCAGCAACTAATGAAAAACTGTTTTTT.

This clonotype was seen ten or more times. This rearrangement joins TRBV18 to TRBJ1-1; 7 bases align to TRBD1. There are 14 residues in the CDR3. With 3 bases clipped from V and 8 bases from J, the junction kept 9 bases outside the gene matches. Germline V lookup: CDR1 KGHSH, CDR2 LQKENI. Here the CDR3 reads CASSPGDSRREAFF. CDR3 nucleotides: TGTGCCAGCTCACCTGGGGACAGCCGGAGAGAAGCTTTCTTT.

As for this clonotype: A clone one base away is much larger, so this may be a read error. The rearrangement links TRBV11-1 to TRBJ2-1; a weak D match, TRBD2 (6 bases). The germline V gene encodes CDR1 SGHAT and CDR2 FQDESV (reference sequence). The CDR3 covers 16 residues. Trimming removed 4 bases from V and 7 bases from J, with 20 bases in between. Here the CDR3 DNA reads TGTGCCAGCAGCTCACATCAGTACGGGAGCGGGAATGAGCAGTTCTTC. Translation gives CASSSHQYGSGNEQFF.

This clonotype was observed a few times. V gene TRBV19 combines with J gene TRBJ1-2, with D hard to call. There are 12 residues in the CDR3. Between the trimmed V and J ends, which lost 0 bases and 3 bases, there was a span of 2 bases. The germline V gene has CDR1 LNHDA and CDR2 SQIVND (reference sequence). The CDR3 coding sequence is TGTGCCAGTAGTATAGACTACTATGGCTACACCTTC. Amino acids: CASSIDYYGYTF. The complete variable domain, with remaining parts taken from reference TRBV19 and TRBJ1-2, reads DGGITQSPKYLFRKEGQNVTLSCEQNLNHDAMYWYRQDPGQGLRLIYYSQIVNDFQKGDIAEGYSVSREKKESFPLTVTSAQKNPTAFYLCASSIDYYGYTFGSGTRLTVV.

In this sample, this clonotype turned up many times. This rearrangement joins TRBV29-1 to TRBJ1-2; no definite D call. The V end was cut by 0 bases, the J end by 3 bases, with 11 bases between. The germline CDR1 and CDR2 sequences are SQVTM and ANQGSEA. This CDR3 contains 14 residues. The CDR3 DNA follows: TGCAGCGTTGAAGATGAGTTCGGGTACTATGGCTACACCTTC. Translation: CSVEDEFGYYGYTF.

The table lists this clonotype with many counts. The rearrangement uses TRBV7-9 and TRBJ1-1; 10 positions agree with TRBD1. Germline CDR1 reads SEHNR; CDR2 reads FQNEAQ (reference sequence). With V trimmed by 6 bases and J by 4 bases, 8 bases remained unmatched. This CDR3 contains 15 residues. The CDR3 DNA follows: TGTGCCAGCAGATATTCCGGGACAGGGGTCACTGAAGCTTTCTTT. Residues: CASRYSGTGVTEAFF.

This clonotype showed up many times. The rearrangement uses TRBV29-1 and TRBJ2-3; 11 nucleotides match TRBD2. Germline loops: CDR1 SQVTM, CDR2 ANQGSEA. V shed 6 bases and J 4 bases; nucleotides not matched to a gene: 3. This CDR3 has 13 amino acids. The CDR3 sequence is CSVRLAGSDTQYF. CDR3 nucleotide sequence: TGCAGCGTGAGACTAGCGGGGTCAGATACGCAGTATTTT.

The rearrangement joins TRBV6-6 to TRBJ1-5; 7 positions agree with TRBD1. Germline V gene lookup returns CDR1 MNHNY and CDR2 SVGAGI (reference sequence). The CDR3 sequence is 16 residues long. The V gene end was trimmed by 4 bases and the J gene end by 2 bases; junction bases not matched to a gene: 8. CDR3 in DNA: TGTGCCAGCAGTTCCGGTACAGGGGACCGCAATCAGCCCCAGCATTTT. As protein: CASSSGTGDRNQPQHF.

This clonotype has ten or more counts. J is TRBJ1-1 and V is TRBV30; TRBD1 matches 7 bases. There are 15 residues in the CDR3. V lost 8 bases and J lost 4; bases outside the gene matches: 16. CDR1 and CDR2 from the germline V gene are GTSNPN and SVGIG (reference sequence). In DNA form, the CDR3 reads TGTGCCCGGAACTCAAAGGGGGCCCCGGGCACTGAAGCTTTCTTT. This codes for CARNSKGAPGTEAFF.

This clonotype has at least ten counts. The gene calls are TRBV6-5 and TRBJ1-1, with D possibly TRBD1 on 6 matching bases. There are 14 residues in the CDR3. Trimming removed 2 bases at V and 5 bases at J, with 12 bases between. Germline-derived CDR1 and CDR2 are MNHEY and SVGAGI. The CDR3 is CASSYQGPGTEAFF. The CDR3 bases are TGTGCCAGCAGTTACCAGGGGCCGGGAACTGAAGCTTTCTTT.

This clonotype was picked up many times. The chain employs TRBV9 and TRBJ1-2; D gene unclear. In germline, CDR1 is SGDLS, CDR2 YYNGEE. The length of the CDR3 is 13 residues. V was trimmed by 5 bases and J by 4 bases, leaving 12 bases between them. CDR3 in DNA: TGTGCCAGCAGTTCTTCAACCGGCTATGGCTACACCTTC. Encoded protein: CASSSSTGYGYTF.

At least ten counts were recorded for this clonotype. V and J are TRBV5-1 and TRBJ1-2; 7 positions match TRBD1. This CDR3 is 14 amino acids long. Germline V CDR1 and CDR2: SGHRS, YFSETQ. With V trimmed by 0 bases and J by 4 bases, 3 bases remained unmatched. This CDR3 is CASSLEGTAYGYTF. CDR3 nucleotide sequence: TGCGCCAGCAGCTTGGAGGGGACAGCCTATGGCTACACCTTC.

This clonotype was counted at least ten times. The V call is TRBV7-9, the J call TRBJ2-6; D is uncertain. Trimming took off 3 bases at V and 0 bases at J, with 12 bases between the two ends. The CDR3 spans 17 residues. Per the germline V gene, CDR1 is SEHNR and CDR2 is FQNEAQ (reference sequence). The CDR3 sequence is CASSFPGPLSGANVLTF. CDR3 DNA sequence: TGTGCCAGCAGCTTCCCGGGCCCCCTCTCTGGGGCCAACGTCCTGACTTTC.

In its sample, this clonotype was seen many times. The V gene is TRBV18, the J gene TRBJ1-2; D uncertain. The V gene lost 2 bases and the J gene lost 8 bases, with 9 bases spanning the gap. The germline V gene encodes CDR1 KGHSH and CDR2 LQKENI. The CDR3 is made up of 12 amino acids. The CDR3 spells CASSPVNGGYTF. The CDR3 bases are TGTGCCAGCTCACCAGTCAACGGAGGCTACACCTTC.

A few counts support this clonotype. The rearrangement joins TRBV2 to TRBJ1-5, with TRBD1 identical over 7 bases. The CDR3 covers 14 residues. Germline CDR1 reads SNHLY; CDR2 reads FYNNEI. V gave up 10 bases and J gave up 7 bases; unmatched junction bases: 13. The CDR3 loop reads CATTMNRDSQPQHF. DNA for the CDR3: TGTGCCACCACGATGAACAGGGACAGCCAGCCCCAGCATTTT.

This clonotype was recorded many times. The chain employs TRBV2 and TRBJ2-3, with 10 nucleotides matching TRBD2. CDR1 and CDR2 from the germline V gene are SNHLY and FYNNEI. The CDR3 spans 17 residues. V gave up 3 bases and J gave up 2 bases; unmatched junction bases: 8. The CDR3 DNA reads as TGTGCCAGCAGTGATACAGCGGGGGGGCCTAACACAGATACGCAGTATTTT. Its protein is CASSDTAGGPNTDTQYF.

This clonotype was seen only a few times. One junction end disagrees with the germline gene, perhaps due to a read error. This chain joins TRBV19 and TRBJ1-5; D is ambiguous. The CDR3 has 12 residues. Germline values: CDR1 LNHDA, CDR2 SQIVND (reference sequence). The DNA of the CDR3 is TGTGCCAGTAATGAGGGCAACCAGCCCCAGCATTTT. Its protein product is CASNEGNQPQHF.

This chain uses TRBV6-1 with TRBJ1-2, with 7 bases identical to TRBD1. The V segment lost 6 bases and the J segment 2 bases; nucleotides outside the gene matches: 9. Germline V gene data show CDR1 as MNHNS and CDR2 as SASEGT. There are 15 residues in the CDR3. CDR3: CASRPTGAVNYGYTF. DNA for the CDR3: TGTGCCAGCAGGCCTACAGGGGCGGTGAACTATGGCTACACCTTC.

This clonotype was counted at least ten times. The V and J genes are TRBV12-3 or TRBV12-4 and TRBJ2-5; D tentatively reads TRBD1 or TRBD2 (5 bases each). V shed 5 bases and J shed 7 bases, with 23 bases lying between them. This CDR3 has 16 amino acids. CDR3 DNA sequence: TGTGCCAGCAGTCTCCCTAAAGGGGACCTTGGTATGACCCAGTACTTC. Translation gives CASSLPKGDLGMTQYF.

At least ten counts were recorded for this clonotype. The rearrangement joins TRBV12-3 or TRBV12-4 to TRBJ2-7; TRBD1 agrees at 11 bases. The CDR3 extends over 15 amino acids. With 6 bases clipped from V and 2 bases from J, the junction kept 6 bases outside the gene matches. The CDR3 is CASSQDRGPTYEQYF. The CDR3 DNA follows: TGTGCCAGCAGCCAGGACAGGGGGCCAACCTACGAGCAGTACTTC.

This clonotype was observed a handful of times. The rearrangement joins TRBV12-3 or TRBV12-4 to TRBJ1-1, with TRBD1 identical over 9 bases. V lost 7 bases and J lost 4; bases outside the gene matches: 13. This CDR3 is built from 16 residues. CDR3: CASNPRGQGRITEAFF. The CDR3 DNA is TGTGCCAGCAATCCGCGGGGACAGGGAAGGATCACTGAAGCTTTCTTT.

In its sample, this clonotype was seen many times. The chain carries TRBV18 and TRBJ2-1; perhaps TRBD1 as D (6 bases). Germline loops: CDR1 KGHSH, CDR2 LQKENI. The CDR3 has 14 residues. V lost 0 bases and J 6 bases, leaving 9 bases between the germline ends. The CDR3: CASSPPSRGNEQFF. The CDR3 DNA reads TGTGCCAGCTCACCACCGTCCAGGGGCAATGAGCAGTTCTTC.

This clonotype was detected ten times or more. The chain uses TRBV18 and TRBJ2-4; D is unresolved. The CDR3 has 13 residues. CDR1 is KGHSH, CDR2 LQKENI, per germline. V lost 3 bases and J 1 base, leaving 4 bases between the germline ends. The CDR3 region has the DNA TGTGCCAGCTCACCCTCGGCCAAAAACATTCAGTACTTC. This translates into CASSPSAKNIQYF.

The chain links TRBV11-2 to TRBJ2-7; 9 bases match TRBD1. The CDR3 is 16 residues long. V was clipped by 3 bases and J by 5 bases; unmatched bases: 11. CDR1 and CDR2 (germline): SGHAT, FQNNGV. The CDR3 DNA sequence: TGTGCCAGCAGCTTGTGGGGGACAGGGCCCAGGGACGAGCAGTACTTC. This codes for CASSLWGTGPRDEQYF. Combining the CDR3 with reference TRBV11-2 and TRBJ2-7 gives the whole variable domain EAGVAQSPRYKIIEKRQSVAFWCNPISGHATLYWYQQILGQGPKLLIQFQNNGVVDDSQLPKDRFSAERLKGVDSTLKIQPAKLEDSAVYLCASSLWGTGPRDEQYFGPGTRLTVT.

The sample holds many counts of this clonotype. The chain links TRBV12-3 or TRBV12-4 to TRBJ2-2; the D is unclear. This CDR3 is built from 19 residues. Trimming cost V 2 bases and J 6 bases, with 25 bases left between them. CDR3 nucleotide sequence: TGTGCCAGCAGTTTACGGAATAGAATTCGGATGGTTAATCCCGGGGAGCTGTTTTTT. It translates to CASSLRNRIRMVNPGELFF.

The chain couples TRBV29-1 to TRBJ2-5; TRBD2 is a possible D gene (5 bases). The V and J ends lost 4 bases and 1 base respectively, with 7 bases between them. The length of the CDR3 is 12 residues. The germline V gene has CDR1 SQVTM and CDR2 ANQGSEA. The CDR3, as DNA: TGCAGCGTTGGCGGGTTCCAAGAGACCCAGTACTTC. Its translation is CSVGGFQETQYF.

This clonotype has ten or more counts. The chain has TRBV7-2 and TRBJ1-2; D might be TRBD1 (6 bases). The CDR3 sequence is 15 residues long. Germline V CDR1 and CDR2: SGHTA, FQGNSA. V was trimmed by 1 base and J by 0 bases, leaving 9 bases between them. The CDR3 reads CASSLERGANYGYTF. CDR3 coding DNA: TGTGCCAGCAGCTTAGAGAGGGGGGCTAACTATGGCTACACCTTC.

This clonotype was counted between two and nine times. The rearrangement joins TRBV5-1 to TRBJ1-6, with 7 bases matching TRBD1. The CDR3 is made up of 17 amino acids. The ends lost 4 bases at V and 6 bases at J; junction bases unmatched: 13. CDR1 and CDR2 from the germline V gene are SGHRS and YFSETQ. CDR3 protein: CASSGDSQHQSNSPLHF. The CDR3 nucleotides are TGCGCCAGCAGCGGGGACAGCCAACATCAATCTAATTCACCCCTCCACTTT. Variable domain in full (rest from reference TRBV5-1 and TRBJ1-6): KAGVTQTPRYLIKTRGQQVTLSCSPISGHRSVSWYQQTPGQGLQFLFEYFSETQRNKGNFPGRFSGRQFSNSRSEMNVSTLELGDSALYLCASSGDSQHQSNSPLHFGNGTRLTVT.